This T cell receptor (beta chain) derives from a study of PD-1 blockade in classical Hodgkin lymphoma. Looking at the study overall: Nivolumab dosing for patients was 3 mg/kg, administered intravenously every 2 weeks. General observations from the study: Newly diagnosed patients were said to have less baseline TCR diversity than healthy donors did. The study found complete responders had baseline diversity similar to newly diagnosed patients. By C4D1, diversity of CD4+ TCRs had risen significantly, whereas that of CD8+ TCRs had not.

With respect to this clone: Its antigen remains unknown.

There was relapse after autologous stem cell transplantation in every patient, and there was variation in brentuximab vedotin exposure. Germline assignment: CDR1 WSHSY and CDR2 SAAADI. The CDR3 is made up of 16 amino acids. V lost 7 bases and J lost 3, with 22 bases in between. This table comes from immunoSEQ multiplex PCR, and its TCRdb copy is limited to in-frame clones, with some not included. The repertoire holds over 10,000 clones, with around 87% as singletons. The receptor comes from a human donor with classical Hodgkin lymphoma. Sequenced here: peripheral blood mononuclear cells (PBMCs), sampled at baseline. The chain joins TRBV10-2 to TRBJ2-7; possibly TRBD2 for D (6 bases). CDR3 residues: CASIREDISSSYEQYF. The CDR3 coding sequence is TGCGCCAGCATCAGGGAGGACATTTCAAGTAGCTACGAGCAGTACTTC.